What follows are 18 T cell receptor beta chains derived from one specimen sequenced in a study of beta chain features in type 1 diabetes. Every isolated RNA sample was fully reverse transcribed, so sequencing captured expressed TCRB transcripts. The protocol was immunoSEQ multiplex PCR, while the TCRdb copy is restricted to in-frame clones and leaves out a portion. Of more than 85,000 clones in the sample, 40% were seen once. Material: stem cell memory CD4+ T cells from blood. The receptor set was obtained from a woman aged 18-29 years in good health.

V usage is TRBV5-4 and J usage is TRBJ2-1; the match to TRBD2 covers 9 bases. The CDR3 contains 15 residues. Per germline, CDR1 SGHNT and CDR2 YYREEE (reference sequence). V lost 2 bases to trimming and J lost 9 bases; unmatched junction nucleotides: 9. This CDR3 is CASSFGGRGPIEQFF. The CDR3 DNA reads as TGTGCCAGCAGCTTTGGCGGGAGGGGACCTATTGAGCAGTTCTTC.

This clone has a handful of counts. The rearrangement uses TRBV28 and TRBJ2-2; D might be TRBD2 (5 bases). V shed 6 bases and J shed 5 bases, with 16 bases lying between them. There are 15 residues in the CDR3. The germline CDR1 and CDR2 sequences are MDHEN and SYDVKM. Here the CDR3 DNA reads TGTGCCAGCAGGAAGCGGTTTCACTCAACCGGGGAGCTGTTTTTT. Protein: CASRKRFHSTGELFF. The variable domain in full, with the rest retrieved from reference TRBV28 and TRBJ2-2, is DVKVTQSSRYLVKRTGEKVFLECVQDMDHENMFWYRQDPGLGLRLIYFSYDVKMKEKGDIPEGYSVSREKKERFSLILESASTNQTSMYLCASRKRFHSTGELFFGEGSRLTVL.

CDR3 nucleotide sequence: TGTGCCAGCAGTTTTTCCGGGACAGCGACCTACGAGCAGTACTTC. It codes for CASSFSGTATYEQYF. The V and J genes are TRBV6-1 and TRBJ2-7; TRBD1 matches at 7 bases. J gave up 2 bases and V 5 bases, and 9 bases lay outside the gene matches. CDR3 length: 15 amino acids. Per the germline V gene, CDR1 is MNHNS and CDR2 is SASEGT.

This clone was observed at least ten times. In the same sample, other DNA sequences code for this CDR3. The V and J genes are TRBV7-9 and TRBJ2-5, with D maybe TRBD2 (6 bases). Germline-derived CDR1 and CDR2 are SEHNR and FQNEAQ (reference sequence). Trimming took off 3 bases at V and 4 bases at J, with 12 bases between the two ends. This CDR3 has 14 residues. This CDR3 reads CASSFGQGGETQYF. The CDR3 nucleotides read TGTGCCAGCAGCTTCGGCCAGGGAGGAGAGACCCAGTACTTC.

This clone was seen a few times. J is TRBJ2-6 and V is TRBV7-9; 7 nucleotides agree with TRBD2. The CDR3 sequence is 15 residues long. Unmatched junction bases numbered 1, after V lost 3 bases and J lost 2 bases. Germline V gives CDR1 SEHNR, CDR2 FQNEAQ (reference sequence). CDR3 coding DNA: TGTGCCAGCAGCTTGGGGGGGGCTGGGGCCAACGTCCTGACTTTC. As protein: CASSLGGAGANVLTF.

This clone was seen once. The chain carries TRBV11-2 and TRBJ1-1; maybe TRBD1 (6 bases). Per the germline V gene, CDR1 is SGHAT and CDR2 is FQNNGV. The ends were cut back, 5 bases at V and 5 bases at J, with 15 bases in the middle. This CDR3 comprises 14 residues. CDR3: CASSPGQTRTEAFF. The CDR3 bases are TGTGCCAGCAGCCCCGGACAGACGAGGACTGAAGCTTTCTTT.

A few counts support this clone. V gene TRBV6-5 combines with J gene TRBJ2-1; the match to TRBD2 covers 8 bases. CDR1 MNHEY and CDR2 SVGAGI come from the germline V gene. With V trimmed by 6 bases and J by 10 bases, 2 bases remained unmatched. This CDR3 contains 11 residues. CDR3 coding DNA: TGTGCCAGCAGCTTAGCGGGGGAGCAGTTCTTC. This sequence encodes CASSLAGEQFF.

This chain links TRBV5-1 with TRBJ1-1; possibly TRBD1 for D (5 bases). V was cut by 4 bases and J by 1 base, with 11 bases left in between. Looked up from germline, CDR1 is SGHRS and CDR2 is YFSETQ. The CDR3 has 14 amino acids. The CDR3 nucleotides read TGCGCCAGCAGCGATGGCGGACAGAACACTGAAGCTTTCTTT. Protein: CASSDGGQNTEAFF.

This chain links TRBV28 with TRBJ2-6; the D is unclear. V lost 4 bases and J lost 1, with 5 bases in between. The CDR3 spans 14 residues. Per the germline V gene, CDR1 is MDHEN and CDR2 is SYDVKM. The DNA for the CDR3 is TGTGCCAGCAGTTCCACTTCTGGGGCCAACGTCCTGACTTTC. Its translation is CASSSTSGANVLTF.

DNA of the CDR3: TGTGCCAGCAGTTTAAGTGGGGGCCTGAACTACGAGCAGTACTTC. Its translation is CASSLSGGLNYEQYF. The chain employs TRBV28 and TRBJ2-7, with D perhaps TRBD1 (6 bases). V gave up 2 bases and J gave up 3 bases, with 14 bases separating them. Germline CDR1 and CDR2: MDHEN and SYDVKM. CDR3 length: 15 residues.

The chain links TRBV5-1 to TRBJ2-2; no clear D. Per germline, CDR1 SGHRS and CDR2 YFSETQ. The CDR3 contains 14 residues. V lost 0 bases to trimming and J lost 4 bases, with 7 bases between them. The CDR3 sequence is CASSLDLRTGELFF. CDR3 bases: TGCGCCAGCAGCTTGGACCTACGCACCGGGGAGCTGTTTTTT.

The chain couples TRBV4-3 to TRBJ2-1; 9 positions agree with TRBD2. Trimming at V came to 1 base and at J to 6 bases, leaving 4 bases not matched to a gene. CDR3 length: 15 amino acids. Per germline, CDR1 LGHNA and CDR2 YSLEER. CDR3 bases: TGCGCCAGCAGCCAAGGGACTAGCGAGTTCAATGAGCAGTTCTTC. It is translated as CASSQGTSEFNEQFF.

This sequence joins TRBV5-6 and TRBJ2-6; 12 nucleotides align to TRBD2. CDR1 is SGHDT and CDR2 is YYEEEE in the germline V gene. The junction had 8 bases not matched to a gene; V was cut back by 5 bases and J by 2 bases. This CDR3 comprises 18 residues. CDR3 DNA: TGTGCCAGCAGACCGGGACTAGCGGGCCGTCCTGGGGCCAACGTCCTGACTTTC. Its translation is CASRPGLAGRPGANVLTF.

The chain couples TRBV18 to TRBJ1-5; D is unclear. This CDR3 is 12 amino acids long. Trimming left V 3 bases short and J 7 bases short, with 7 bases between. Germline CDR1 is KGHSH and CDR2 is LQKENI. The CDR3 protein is CASSPPVQPQHF. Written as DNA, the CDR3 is TGTGCCAGCTCACCGCCAGTACAGCCCCAGCATTTT. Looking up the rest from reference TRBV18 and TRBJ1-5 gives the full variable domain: NAGVMQNPRHLVRRRGQEARLRCSPMKGHSHVYWYRQLPEEGLKFMVYLQKENIIDESGMPKERFSAEFPKEGPSILRIQQVVRGDSAAYFCASSPPVQPQHFGDGTRLSIL.

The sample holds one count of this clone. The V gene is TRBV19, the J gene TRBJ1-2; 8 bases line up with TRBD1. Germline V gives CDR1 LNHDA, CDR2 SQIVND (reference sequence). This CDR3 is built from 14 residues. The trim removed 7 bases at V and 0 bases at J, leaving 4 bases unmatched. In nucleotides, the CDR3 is TGTGCCAGTACCGACAGGGGAGCTAACTATGGCTACACCTTC. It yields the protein CASTDRGANYGYTF. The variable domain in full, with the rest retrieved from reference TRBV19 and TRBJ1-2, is DGGITQSPKYLFRKEGQNVTLSCEQNLNHDAMYWYRQDPGQGLRLIYYSQIVNDFQKGDIAEGYSVSREKKESFPLTVTSAQKNPTAFYLCASTDRGANYGYTFGSGTRLTVV.

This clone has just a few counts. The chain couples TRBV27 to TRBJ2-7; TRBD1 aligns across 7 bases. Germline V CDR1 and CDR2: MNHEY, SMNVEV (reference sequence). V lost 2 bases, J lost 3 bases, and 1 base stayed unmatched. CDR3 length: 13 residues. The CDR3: CASSLQGVYEQYF. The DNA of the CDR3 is TGTGCCAGCAGTTTACAGGGGGTCTACGAGCAGTACTTC.

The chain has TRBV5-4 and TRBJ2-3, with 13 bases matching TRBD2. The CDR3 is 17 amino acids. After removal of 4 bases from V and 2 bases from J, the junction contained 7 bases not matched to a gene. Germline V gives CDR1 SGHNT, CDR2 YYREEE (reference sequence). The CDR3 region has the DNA TGTGCCAGCAGCCATCAACTAGCGGGAGGGATCACAGATACGCAGTATTTT. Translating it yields CASSHQLAGGITDTQYF.

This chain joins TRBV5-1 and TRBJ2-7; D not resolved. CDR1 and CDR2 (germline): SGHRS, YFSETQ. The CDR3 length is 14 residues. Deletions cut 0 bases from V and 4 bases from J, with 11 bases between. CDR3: CASSLAPSVYEQYF. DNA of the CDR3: TGCGCCAGCAGCTTGGCTCCCTCTGTTTACGAGCAGTACTTC.